The clone carrying this T cell receptor beta chain was counted a single time. Authors' analysis steps: Estimated nucleated cell counts came from reference gene primer amplification. Clones were read by immunoSEQ multiplex PCR, and TCRdb kept only the in-frame ones, dropping some. For V, J and clone size, that table is used; D and trimming come from the DNA. The repertoire holds some 240,000 clones, roughly 82% seen once, with under 1.5% in the top ten. The record originates from a study of blood T cell repertoires in COVID-19. Study-wide background: Sites in the United States, Italy and Spain provided acute and convalescent COVID-19 samples. T cells, B-cell-depleted T cells, or PBMCs provided the cDNA or gDNA that served as material.

Germline V gives CDR1 SEHNR, CDR2 FQNEAQ (reference sequence). Deletions cut 5 bases from V and 6 bases from J, with 14 bases between. The CDR3 totals 13 residues. The gene calls are TRBV7-9 and TRBJ2-7; tentatively, D is TRBD2 (6 bases). Material for sequencing was peripheral blood. The sequence came from a middle-aged woman who had recovered from COVID-19. This chain's CDR3 is CASSDGSRREQYF. For the CDR3, the DNA is TGTGCCAGCAGCGACGGGAGTCGACGCGAGCAGTACTTC. Full variable domain (missing parts from reference TRBV7-9 and TRBJ2-7): DTGVSQNPRHKITKRGQNVTFRCDPISEHNRLYWYRQTLGQGPEFLTYFQNEAQLEKSRLLSDRFSAERPKGSFSTLEIQRTEQGDSAMYLCASSDGSRREQYFGPGTRLTVT.